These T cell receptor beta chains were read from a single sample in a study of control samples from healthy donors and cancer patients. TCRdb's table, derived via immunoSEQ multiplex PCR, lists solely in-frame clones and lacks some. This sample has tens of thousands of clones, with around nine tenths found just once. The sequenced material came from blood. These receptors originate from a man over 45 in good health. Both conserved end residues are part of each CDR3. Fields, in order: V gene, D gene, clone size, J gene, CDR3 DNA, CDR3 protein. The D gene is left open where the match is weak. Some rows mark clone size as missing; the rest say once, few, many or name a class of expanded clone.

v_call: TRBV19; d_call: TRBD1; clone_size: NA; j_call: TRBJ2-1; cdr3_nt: TGTGCCAGTAGTTGGGACAGGAGCTCCTACAATGAGCAGTTCTTC; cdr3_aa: CASSWDRSSYNEQFF
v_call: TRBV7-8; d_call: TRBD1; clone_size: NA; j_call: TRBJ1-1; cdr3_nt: TGTGCCAGCAGCTTAGCGTATGGGACAGCCATGAACACTGAAGCTTTCTTT; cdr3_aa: CASSLAYGTAMNTEAFF
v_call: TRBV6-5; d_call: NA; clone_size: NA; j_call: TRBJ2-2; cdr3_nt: TGTGCCAGCGCACGGATAAACACCGGGGAGCTGTTTTTT; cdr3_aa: CASARINTGELFF
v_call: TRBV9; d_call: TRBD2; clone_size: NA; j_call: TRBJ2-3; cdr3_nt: TGTGCCAGCAGCGTTGGGACTAGCGGGTCCATGAGAGATACGCAGTATTTT; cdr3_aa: CASSVGTSGSMRDTQYF
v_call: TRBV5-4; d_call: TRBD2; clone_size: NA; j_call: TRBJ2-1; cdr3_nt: TGTGCCAGCAGCGAAGGGACTAGCGGGGGATACAATGAGCAGTTCTTC; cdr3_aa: CASSEGTSGGYNEQFF
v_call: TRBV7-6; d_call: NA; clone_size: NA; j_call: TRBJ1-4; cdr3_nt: TGTGCCAGCAGCTCCCGGGACGTGGCTAATGAAAAACTGTTTTTT; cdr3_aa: CASSSRDVANEKLFF
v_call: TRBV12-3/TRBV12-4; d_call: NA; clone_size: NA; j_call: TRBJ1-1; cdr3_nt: TGTGCCAGCAACCCGGGGCTGGTAACTGAAGCTTTCTTT; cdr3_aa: CASNPGLVTEAFF
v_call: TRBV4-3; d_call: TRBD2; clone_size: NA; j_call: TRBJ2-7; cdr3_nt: TGCGCCAGCAGCCAAGGTCGGAGCGGGGGGAGCTCCTACGAGCAGTACTTC; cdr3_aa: CASSQGRSGGSSYEQYF
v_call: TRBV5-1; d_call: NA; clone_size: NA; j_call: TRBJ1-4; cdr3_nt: TGCGCCAGCAGCTCGGAAGGGAGTCAGAGAGAAAAACTGTTTTTT; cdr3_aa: CASSSEGSQREKLFF
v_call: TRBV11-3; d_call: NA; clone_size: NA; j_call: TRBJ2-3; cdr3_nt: TGTGCCAGCAGCTTATCAGGGGAAGATACGCAGTATTTT; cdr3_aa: CASSLSGEDTQYF
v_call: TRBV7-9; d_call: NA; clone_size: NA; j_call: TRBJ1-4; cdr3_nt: TGTGCCAGCAGCCCCATTTTCGGGGATGAAAAACTGTTTTTT; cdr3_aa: CASSPIFGDEKLFF
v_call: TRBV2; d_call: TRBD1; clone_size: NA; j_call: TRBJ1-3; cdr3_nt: TGTGCCAGCAGTGAAGCTCAGGGGGCGAGAAACACCATATATTTT; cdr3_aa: CASSEAQGARNTIYF
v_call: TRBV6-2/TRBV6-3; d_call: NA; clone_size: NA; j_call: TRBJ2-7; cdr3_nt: TGTGCCAGCAGTTACAATATTTATCGAGATACCCACGAGCAGTACTTC; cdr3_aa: CASSYNIYRDTHEQYF
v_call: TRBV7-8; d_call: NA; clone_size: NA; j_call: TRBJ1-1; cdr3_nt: TGTGCCAGCAGCTTCATTACAGGGAACACTGAAGCTTTCTTT; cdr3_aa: CASSFITGNTEAFF
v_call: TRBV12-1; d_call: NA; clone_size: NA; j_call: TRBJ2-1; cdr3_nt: TGTGCCAGCAGCCCAGGTCGGACTAGCTCCTACAATGAGCAGTTCTTC; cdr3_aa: CASSPGRTSSYNEQFF
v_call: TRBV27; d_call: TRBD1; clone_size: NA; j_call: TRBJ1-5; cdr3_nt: TGTGCCAGCAGCCCGGACAGGGATCAGCCCCAGCATTTT; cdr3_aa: CASSPDRDQPQHF
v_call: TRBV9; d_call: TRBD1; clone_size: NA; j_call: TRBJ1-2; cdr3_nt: TGTGCCAGCGGTGGACAGGGGTTCCCTTATGGCTACACCTTC; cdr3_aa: CASGGQGFPYGYTF
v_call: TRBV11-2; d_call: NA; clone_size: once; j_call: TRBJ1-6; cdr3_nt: TGTGCCAGCAGCTTGGAACAGCTGAGTCATTCACCCCTCCACTTT; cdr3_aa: CASSLEQLSHSPLHF
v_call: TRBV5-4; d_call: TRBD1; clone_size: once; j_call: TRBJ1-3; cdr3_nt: TGTGCCAGCAGCCTAATAGGGGGCCCAACCTCTGGAAACACCATATATTTT; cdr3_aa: CASSLIGGPTSGNTIYF
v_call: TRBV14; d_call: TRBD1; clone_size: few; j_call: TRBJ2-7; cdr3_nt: TGTGCCAGCAGCCAAGAGGCATGGACAGGGGTCCGCGAGCAGTACTTC; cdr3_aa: CASSQEAWTGVREQYF
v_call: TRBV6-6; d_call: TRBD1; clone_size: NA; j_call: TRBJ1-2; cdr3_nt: TGTGCCAGCAGTCACGGACAGGCTGTTAGGGGCTACACCTTC; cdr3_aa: CASSHGQAVRGYTF
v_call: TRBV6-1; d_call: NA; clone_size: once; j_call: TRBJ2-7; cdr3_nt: TGTGCCAGCAGTGATACGGGAGTCGGTGAGCAGTACTTC; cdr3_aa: CASSDTGVGEQYF
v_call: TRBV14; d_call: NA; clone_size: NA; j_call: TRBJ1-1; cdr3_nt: TGTGCCAGCAGCCGACTACCGGGACCCTCGAGGACTGAAGCTTTCTTT; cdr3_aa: CASSRLPGPSRTEAFF
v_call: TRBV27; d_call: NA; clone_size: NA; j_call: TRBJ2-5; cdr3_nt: TGTGCCAGCAGTTCACTACAGAGGCTGAGAGAGACCCAGTACTTC; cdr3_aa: CASSSLQRLRETQYF
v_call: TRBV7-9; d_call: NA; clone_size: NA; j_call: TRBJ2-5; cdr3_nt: TGTGCCAGCAGCTTCCCCGACCCCCAAGAGACCCAGTACTTC; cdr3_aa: CASSFPDPQETQYF
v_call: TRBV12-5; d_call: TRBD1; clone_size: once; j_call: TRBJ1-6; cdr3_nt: TGTGCTAGTGGGACAGGGGTGTTGGATTCACCCCTCCACTTT; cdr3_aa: CASGTGVLDSPLHF
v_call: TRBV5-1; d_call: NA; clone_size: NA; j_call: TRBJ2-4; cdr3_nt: TGCGCCAGCAGCTTGAATGCGGGGGCCAAAAACATTCAGTACTTC; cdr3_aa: CASSLNAGAKNIQYF
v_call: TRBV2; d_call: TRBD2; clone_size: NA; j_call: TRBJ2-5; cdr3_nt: TGTGCCAGCAGTGAAGCGCAGGGACTAGGGGGTTCGGAGACCCAGTACTTC; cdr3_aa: CASSEAQGLGGSETQYF
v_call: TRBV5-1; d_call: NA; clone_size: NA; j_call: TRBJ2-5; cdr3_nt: TGCGCCAGCAGCTTGGAGGAGTGGTGGGAGACCCAGTACTTC; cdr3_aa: CASSLEEWWETQYF
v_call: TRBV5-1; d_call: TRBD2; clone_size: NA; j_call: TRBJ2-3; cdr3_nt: TGCGCCAGCTATCACGGGACTAGCGGAACTATTGATACGCAGTATTTT; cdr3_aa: CASYHGTSGTIDTQYF
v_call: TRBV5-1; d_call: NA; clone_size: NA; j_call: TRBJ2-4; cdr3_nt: TGCGCCAGCAGCTTGGAGACAGGTTTCCTAGCCAAAAACATTCAGTACTTC; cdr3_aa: CASSLETGFLAKNIQYF
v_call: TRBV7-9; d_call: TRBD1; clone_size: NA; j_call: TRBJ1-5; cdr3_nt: TGTGCCAGCAGCTCCCAGGGGGGGAGCAATCAGCCCCAGCATTTT; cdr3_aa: CASSSQGGSNQPQHF
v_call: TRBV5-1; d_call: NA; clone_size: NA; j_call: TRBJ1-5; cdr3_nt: TGCGCCAGCAGCACCACCCCCGAGAGCAATCAGCCCCAGCATTTT; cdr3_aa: CASSTTPESNQPQHF
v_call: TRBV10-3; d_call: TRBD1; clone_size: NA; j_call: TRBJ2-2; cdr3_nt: TGTGCCATCAACCGACAGGGGGTATCCGGGGAGCTGTTTTTT; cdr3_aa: CAINRQGVSGELFF
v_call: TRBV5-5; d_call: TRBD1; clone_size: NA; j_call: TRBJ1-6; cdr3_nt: TGTGCCAGCAGCTTGGGACAGGGTGGCAATTCACCCCTCCACTTT; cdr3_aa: CASSLGQGGNSPLHF
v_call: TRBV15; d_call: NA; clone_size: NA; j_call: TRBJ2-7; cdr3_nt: TGTGCCACCAGCAGAGATTTAACAGGGAGTTACGAGCAGTACTTC; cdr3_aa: CATSRDLTGSYEQYF
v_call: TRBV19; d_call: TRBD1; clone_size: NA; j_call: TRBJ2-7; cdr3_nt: TGTGCCAGTAGTATGGGCGGACAGGGCTACGAGCAGTACTTC; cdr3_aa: CASSMGGQGYEQYF
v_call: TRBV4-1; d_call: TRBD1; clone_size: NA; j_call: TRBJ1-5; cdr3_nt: TGCGCCAGCAGCCGTAGGGTCAGGGGGCTTAGCAATCAGCCCCAGCATTTT; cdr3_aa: CASSRRVRGLSNQPQHF
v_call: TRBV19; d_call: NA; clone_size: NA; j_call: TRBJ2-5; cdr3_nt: TGTGCCAGTAGGGCAGGGGGGGGCCTCCAAGAGACCCAGTACTTC; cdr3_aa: CASRAGGGLQETQYF
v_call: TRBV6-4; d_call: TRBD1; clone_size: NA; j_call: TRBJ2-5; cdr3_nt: TGTGCCAGCAGTGACGGACAGGGGCAAGAGACCCAGTACTTC; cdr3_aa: CASSDGQGQETQYF
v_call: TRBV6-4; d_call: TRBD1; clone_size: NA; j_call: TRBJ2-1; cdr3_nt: TGTGCCAGCAGTGTGGGGACAGGCGCCTACAATGAGCAGTTCTTC; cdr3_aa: CASSVGTGAYNEQFF
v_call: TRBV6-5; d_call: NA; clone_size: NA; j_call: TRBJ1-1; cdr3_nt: TGTGCCAGCAGTCGCAAAAGCACTGAAGCTTTCTTT; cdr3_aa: CASSRKSTEAFF
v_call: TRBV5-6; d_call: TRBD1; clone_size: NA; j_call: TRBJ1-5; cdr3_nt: TGTGCCAGCAGCCAATTCAGGACAGGCCGCAATCAGCCCCAGCATTTT; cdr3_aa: CASSQFRTGRNQPQHF
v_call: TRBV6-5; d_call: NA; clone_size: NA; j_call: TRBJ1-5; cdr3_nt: TGTGCCAGCAGTTATAACAGTAATAGCAATCAGCCCCAGCATTTT; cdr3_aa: CASSYNSNSNQPQHF
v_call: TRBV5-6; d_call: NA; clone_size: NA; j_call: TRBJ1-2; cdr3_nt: TGTGCCAGCAGCCCCCCCGGGGTGGGGGGCTACACCTTC; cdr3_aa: CASSPPGVGGYTF
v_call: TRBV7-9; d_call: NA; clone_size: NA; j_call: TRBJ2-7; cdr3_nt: TGTGCCAGCAGCTTAGTTGGAGGGACTGGCTACGAGCAGTACTTC; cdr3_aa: CASSLVGGTGYEQYF
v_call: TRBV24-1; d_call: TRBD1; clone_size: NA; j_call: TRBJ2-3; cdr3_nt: TGTGCCACCGCCACAGGGGGGGATACGCAGTATTTT; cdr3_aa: CATATGGDTQYF